This passage covers 7 T cell receptor beta chains from one sample sequenced in a study of OX40 agonist ivuxolimab in advanced cancers. Produced via immunoSEQ multiplex PCR; TCRdb's table is partial and in-frame only. This table has more than 65,000 clones, around 85% appearing once. The specimen was CD4+ or CD8+ T cells sorted from blood, collected in a trial of the OX40 agonist ivuxolimab. These receptors were collected from an adult with an advanced solid tumor such as melanoma, head and neck, liver or kidney cancer.

Of note for this clone: The junction shows a germline mismatch at one end, possibly a read error. The CDR3 DNA reads as TGTGCCAGCAGTGACTCCTTTAGAGTTCCTGAAGCTTTCTTT. Protein sequence: CASSDSFRVPEAFF. The chain recombines TRBV6-5 with TRBJ1-1; no definite D call. Germline CDR1 and CDR2: MNHEY and SVGAGI. The CDR3 extends over 14 amino acids.

The chain combines TRBV30 with TRBJ2-7, with TRBD1 matching 10 bases. CDR3 length: 13 amino acids. The germline CDR1 and CDR2 sequences are GTSNPN and SVGIG (reference sequence). Trimming cost V 2 bases and J 4 bases; bases outside gene matches: 2. The CDR3 reads CAWSRDRGYEQYF. Written as DNA, the CDR3 is TGTGCCTGGAGTCGGGACAGGGGATACGAGCAGTACTTC.

This clone was detected once. The CDR3 sequence is CAISESSLQGNTEAFF. The CDR3 DNA reads TGTGCCATCAGTGAGTCGAGTCTACAGGGTAACACTGAAGCTTTCTTT. This rearrangement joins TRBV10-3 to TRBJ1-1, with D perhaps matching TRBD1 (6 bases). This CDR3 contains 16 residues. CDR1 and CDR2 (germline): ENHRY, SYGVKD. V lost 0 bases and J 2 bases, leaving 13 bases between the germline ends.

The CDR3 DNA follows: TGTGCCAGCAGTAACCCAGACAGACCCTTCTATGGCTACACCTTC. Encoded protein: CASSNPDRPFYGYTF. V gene TRBV6-5 combines with J gene TRBJ1-2; maybe TRBD1 (5 bases). In germline, CDR1 is MNHEY, CDR2 SVGAGI. V was pared by 5 bases and J by 4 bases, with 17 bases between. CDR3 size: 15 residues.

J is TRBJ1-6 and V is TRBV28; 8 positions agree with TRBD1. The germline gives CDR1 MDHEN, CDR2 SYDVKM. This CDR3 comprises 15 residues. J lost 7 bases, V lost 5 bases, and 7 bases had no gene match. CDR3 nucleotides: TGTGCCAGCAGTAATAACAGGGGGGGAAATTCACCCCTCCACTTT. This translates into CASSNNRGGNSPLHF.

This chain uses TRBV28 with TRBJ2-1; tentatively, D is TRBD1 or TRBD2 (6 bases each). The V end lost 7 bases, the J end lost 5 bases, and 15 bases lay between the germline ends. CDR1 is MDHEN, CDR2 SYDVKM, per germline. The CDR3 has 14 amino acids. The DNA of the CDR3 is TGTGCCAGCACCCCGGGGGCCTCGGACAATGAGCAGTTCTTC. It translates to CASTPGASDNEQFF. The whole variable domain, remainder taken from reference TRBV28 and TRBJ2-1, is DVKVTQSSRYLVKRTGEKVFLECVQDMDHENMFWYRQDPGLGLRLIYFSYDVKMKEKGDIPEGYSVSREKKERFSLILESASTNQTSMYLCASTPGASDNEQFFGPGTRLTVL.

The rearrangement joins TRBV27 to TRBJ2-7; D gene unclear. Trimming pared 6 bases from V and 1 base from J, leaving 10 bases between. CDR1 is MNHEY and CDR2 is SMNVEV in the germline V gene (reference sequence). The CDR3 has 13 residues. CDR3 amino acids: CASSTTRSYEQYF. Written as DNA, the CDR3 is TGTGCCAGCAGCACCACGAGATCCTACGAGCAGTACTTC.